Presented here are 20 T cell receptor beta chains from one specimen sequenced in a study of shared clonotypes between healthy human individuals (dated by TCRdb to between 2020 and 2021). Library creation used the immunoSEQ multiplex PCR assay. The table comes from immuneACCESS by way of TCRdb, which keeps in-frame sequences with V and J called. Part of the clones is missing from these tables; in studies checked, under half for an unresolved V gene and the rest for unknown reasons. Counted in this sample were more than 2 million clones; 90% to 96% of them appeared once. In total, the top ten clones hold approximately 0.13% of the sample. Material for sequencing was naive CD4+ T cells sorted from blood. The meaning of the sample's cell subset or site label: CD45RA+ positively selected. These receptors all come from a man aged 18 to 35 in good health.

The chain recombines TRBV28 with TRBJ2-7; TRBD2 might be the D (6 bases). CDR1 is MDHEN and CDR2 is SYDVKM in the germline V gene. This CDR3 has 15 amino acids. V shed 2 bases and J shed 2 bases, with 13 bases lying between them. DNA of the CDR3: TGTGCCAGCAGTTTACGTCGGGGGTCGGCCTACGAGCAGTACTTC. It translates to CASSLRRGSAYEQYF.

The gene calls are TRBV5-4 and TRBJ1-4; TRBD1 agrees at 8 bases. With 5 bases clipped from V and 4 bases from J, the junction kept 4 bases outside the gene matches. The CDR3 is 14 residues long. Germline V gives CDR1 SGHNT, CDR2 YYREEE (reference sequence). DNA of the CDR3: TGTGCCAGCAGTTTACAGGGGGGTAATGAAAAACTGTTTTTT. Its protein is CASSLQGGNEKLFF.

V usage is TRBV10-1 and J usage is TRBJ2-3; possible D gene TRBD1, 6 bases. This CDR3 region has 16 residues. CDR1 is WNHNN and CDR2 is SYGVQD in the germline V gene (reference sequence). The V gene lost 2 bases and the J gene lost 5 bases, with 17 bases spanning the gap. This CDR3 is CASSERKILQGDTQYF. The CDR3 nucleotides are TGCGCCAGCAGTGAGCGGAAGATCTTACAGGGAGATACGCAGTATTTT.

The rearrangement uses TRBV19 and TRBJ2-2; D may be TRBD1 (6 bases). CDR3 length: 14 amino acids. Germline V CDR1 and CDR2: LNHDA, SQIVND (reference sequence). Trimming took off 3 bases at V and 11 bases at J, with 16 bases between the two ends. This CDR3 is CASSIAGAVGELFF. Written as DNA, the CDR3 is TGTGCCAGTAGTATCGCAGGGGCGGTGGGAGAGCTGTTTTTT.

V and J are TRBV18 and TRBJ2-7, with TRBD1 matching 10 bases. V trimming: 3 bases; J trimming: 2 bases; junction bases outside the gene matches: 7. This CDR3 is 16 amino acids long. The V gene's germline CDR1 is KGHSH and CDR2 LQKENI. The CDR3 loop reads CASSPRRTGGTYEQYF. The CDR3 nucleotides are TGTGCCAGCTCACCCCGACGGACAGGGGGAACCTACGAGCAGTACTTC.

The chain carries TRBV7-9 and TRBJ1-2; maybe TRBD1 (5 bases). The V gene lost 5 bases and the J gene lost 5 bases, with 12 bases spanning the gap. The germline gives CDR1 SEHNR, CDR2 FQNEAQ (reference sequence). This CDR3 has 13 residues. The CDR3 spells CASSRDEGYGYTF. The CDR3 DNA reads TGTGCCAGCAGCCGGGACGAAGGGTATGGCTACACCTTC.

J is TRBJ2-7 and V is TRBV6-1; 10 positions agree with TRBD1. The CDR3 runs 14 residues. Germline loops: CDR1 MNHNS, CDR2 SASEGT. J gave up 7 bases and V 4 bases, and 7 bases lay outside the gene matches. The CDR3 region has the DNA TGTGCCAGCAGTGGGGACAGGGGAGTGAGGGAGCAGTACTTC. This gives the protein CASSGDRGVREQYF.

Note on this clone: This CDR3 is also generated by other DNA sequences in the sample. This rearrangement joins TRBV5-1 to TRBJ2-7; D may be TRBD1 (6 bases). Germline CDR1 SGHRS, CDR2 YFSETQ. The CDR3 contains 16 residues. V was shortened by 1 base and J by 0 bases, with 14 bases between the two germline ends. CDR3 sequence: CASSLSTGSSSYEQYF. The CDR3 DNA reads TGCGCCAGCAGCTTGTCCACAGGGTCTAGCTCCTACGAGCAGTACTTC.

In DNA, the CDR3 is TGTGCCAGCAGTTACCCAACAGGGGGTGGCTACACCTTC. Translating gives CASSYPTGGGYTF. The rearrangement uses TRBV6-6 and TRBJ1-2; TRBD1 aligns across 8 bases. Germline values: CDR1 MNHNY, CDR2 SVGAGI (reference sequence). The CDR3 runs to 13 residues. The ends lost 2 bases at V and 7 bases at J; junction bases unmatched: 3.

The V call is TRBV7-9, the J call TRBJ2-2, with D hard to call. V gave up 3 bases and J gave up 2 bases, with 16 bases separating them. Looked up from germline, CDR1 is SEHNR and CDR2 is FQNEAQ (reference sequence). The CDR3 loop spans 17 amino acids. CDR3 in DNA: TGTGCCAGCAGCTTTGCTTGGCAGGCCGCCAACACCGGGGAGCTGTTTTTT. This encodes CASSFAWQAANTGELFF. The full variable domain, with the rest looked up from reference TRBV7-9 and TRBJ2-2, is DTGVSQNPRHKITKRGQNVTFRCDPISEHNRLYWYRQTLGQGPEFLTYFQNEAQLEKSRLLSDRFSAERPKGSFSTLEIQRTEQGDSAMYLCASSFAWQAANTGELFFGEGSRLTVL.

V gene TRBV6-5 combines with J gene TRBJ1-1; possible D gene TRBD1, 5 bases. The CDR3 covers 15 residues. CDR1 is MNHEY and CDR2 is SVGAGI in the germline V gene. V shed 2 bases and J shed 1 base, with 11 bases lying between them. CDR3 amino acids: CASSYVGAGNTEAFF. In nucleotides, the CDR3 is TGTGCCAGCAGTTACGTCGGGGCGGGGAACACTGAAGCTTTCTTT.

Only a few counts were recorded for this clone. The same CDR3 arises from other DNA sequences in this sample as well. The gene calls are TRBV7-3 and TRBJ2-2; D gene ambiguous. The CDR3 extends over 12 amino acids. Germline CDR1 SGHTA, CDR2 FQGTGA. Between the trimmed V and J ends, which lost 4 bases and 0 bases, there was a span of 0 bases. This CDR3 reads CASSSNTGELFF. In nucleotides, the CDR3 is TGTGCCAGCAGCTCGAACACCGGGGAGCTGTTTTTT.

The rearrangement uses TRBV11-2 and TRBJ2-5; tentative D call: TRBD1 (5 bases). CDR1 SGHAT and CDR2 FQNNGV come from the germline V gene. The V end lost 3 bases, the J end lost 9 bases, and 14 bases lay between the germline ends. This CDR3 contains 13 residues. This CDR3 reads CASSFPPIGAQYF. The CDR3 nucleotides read TGTGCCAGCAGCTTCCCTCCGATAGGGGCCCAGTACTTC.

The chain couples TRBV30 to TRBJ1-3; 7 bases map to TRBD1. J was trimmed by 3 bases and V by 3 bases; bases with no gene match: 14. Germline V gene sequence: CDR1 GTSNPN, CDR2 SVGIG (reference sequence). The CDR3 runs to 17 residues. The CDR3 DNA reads TGTGCCTGGAGAACGCGGCTACAGGGGAGCTTTGGAAACACCATATATTTT. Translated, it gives CAWRTRLQGSFGNTIYF.

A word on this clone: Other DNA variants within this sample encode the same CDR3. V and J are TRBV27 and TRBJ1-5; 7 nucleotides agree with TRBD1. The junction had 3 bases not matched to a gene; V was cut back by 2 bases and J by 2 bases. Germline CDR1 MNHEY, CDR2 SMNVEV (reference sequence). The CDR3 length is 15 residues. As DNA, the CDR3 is TGTGCCAGCAGTTTAGAGGGGGCAGGCAATCAGCCCCAGCATTTT. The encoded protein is CASSLEGAGNQPQHF.

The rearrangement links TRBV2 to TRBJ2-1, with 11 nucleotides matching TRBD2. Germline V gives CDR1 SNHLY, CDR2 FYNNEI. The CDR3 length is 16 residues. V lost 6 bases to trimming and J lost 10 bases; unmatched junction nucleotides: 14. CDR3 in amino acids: CASRKEIAGGPREQFF. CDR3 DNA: TGTGCCAGCAGAAAAGAGATAGCGGGAGGGCCCCGCGAGCAGTTCTTC.

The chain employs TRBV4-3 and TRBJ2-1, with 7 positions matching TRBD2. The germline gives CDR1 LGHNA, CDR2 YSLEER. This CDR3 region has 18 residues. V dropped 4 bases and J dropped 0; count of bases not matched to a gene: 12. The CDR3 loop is CASSLSPSGTGSYNEQFF. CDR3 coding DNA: TGCGCCAGCAGCCTTTCCCCGAGCGGGACTGGCTCCTACAATGAGCAGTTCTTC.

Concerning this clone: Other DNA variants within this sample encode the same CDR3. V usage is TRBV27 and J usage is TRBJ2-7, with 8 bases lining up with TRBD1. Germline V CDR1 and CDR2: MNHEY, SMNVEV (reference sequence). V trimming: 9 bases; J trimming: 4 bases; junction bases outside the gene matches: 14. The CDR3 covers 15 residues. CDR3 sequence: CASSLKGTGGYEQYF. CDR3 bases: TGTGCCAGTTCCCTCAAAGGTACAGGGGGGTACGAGCAGTACTTC.

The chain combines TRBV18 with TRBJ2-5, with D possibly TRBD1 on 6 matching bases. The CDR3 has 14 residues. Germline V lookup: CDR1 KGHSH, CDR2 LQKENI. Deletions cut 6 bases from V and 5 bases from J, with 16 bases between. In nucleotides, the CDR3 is TGTGCCAGCTCTCCCCTAGGACAGTACGAGACCCAGTACTTC. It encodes CASSPLGQYETQYF.

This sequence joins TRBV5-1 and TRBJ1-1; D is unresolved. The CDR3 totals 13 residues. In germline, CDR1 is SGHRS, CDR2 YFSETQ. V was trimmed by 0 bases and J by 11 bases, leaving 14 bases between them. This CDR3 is CASSLEGSPGAFF. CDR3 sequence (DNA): TGCGCCAGCAGCTTGGAAGGATCCCCGGGGGCTTTCTTT.